This TCR beta chain was sequenced for a study of cytomegalovirus exposure and HLA in healthy donors. Looked up from germline, CDR1 is SGHRS and CDR2 is YFSETQ. The CDR3 sequence is 14 residues long. Trimming cost V 1 base and J 0 bases, with 7 bases left between them. The table came from immunoSEQ multiplex PCR; TCRdb's copy has only in-frame clones and leaves some out. The data hold approximately 70,000 clones, with 90% to 95% observed a single time. Sequences were obtained from PBMCs. The rearrangement links TRBV5-1 to TRBJ1-1, with D hard to call. This receptor was obtained from a woman between 18 and 29 years old in good health and CMV-seropositive. CDR3 loop: CASSLFGLNTEAFF. As DNA, the CDR3 is TGCGCCAGCAGCTTGTTCGGGTTGAACACTGAAGCTTTCTTT.